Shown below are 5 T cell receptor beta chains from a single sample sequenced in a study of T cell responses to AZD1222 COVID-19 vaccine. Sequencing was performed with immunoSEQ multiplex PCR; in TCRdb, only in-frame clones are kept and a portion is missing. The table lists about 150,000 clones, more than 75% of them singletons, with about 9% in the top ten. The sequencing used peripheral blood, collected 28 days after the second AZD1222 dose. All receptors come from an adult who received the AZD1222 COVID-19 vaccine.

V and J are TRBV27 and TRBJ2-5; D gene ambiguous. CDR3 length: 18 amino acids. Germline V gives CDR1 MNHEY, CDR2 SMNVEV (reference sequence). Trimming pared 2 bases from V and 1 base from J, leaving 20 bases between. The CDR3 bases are TGTGCCAGCAGTTTAAGCCCACCCGGGCGCCATACCCAAGAGACCCAGTACTTC. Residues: CASSLSPPGRHTQETQYF.

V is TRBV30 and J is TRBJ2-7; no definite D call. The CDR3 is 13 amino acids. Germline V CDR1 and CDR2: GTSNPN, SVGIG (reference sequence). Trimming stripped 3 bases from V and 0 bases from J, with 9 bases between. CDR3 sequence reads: CAWRPRSSYEQYF. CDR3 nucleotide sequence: TGTGCCTGGAGACCGAGGAGCTCCTACGAGCAGTACTTC. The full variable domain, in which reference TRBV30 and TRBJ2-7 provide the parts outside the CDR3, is SQTIHQWPATLVQPVGSPLSLECTVEGTSNPNLYWYRQAAGRGLQLLFYSVGIGQISSEVPQNLSASRPQDRQFILSSKKLLLSDSGFYLCAWRPRSSYEQYFGPGTRLTVT.

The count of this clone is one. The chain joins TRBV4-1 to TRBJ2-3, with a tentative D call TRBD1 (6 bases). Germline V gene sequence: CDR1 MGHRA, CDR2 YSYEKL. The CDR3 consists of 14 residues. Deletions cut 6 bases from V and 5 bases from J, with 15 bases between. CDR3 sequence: CASRSSWDKDTQYF. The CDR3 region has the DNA TGCGCCAGCAGGTCGAGTTGGGACAAAGATACGCAGTATTTT.

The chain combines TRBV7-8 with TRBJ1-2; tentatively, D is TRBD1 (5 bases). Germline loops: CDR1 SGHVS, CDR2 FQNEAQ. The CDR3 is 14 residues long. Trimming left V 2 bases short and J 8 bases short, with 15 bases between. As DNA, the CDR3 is TGTGCCAGCAGCTTAAGGTCCTTGGGGCAGGGCTACACCTTC. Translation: CASSLRSLGQGYTF.

The CDR3 DNA sequence: TGTGCCTACTACTCGGACCGAAACGAGCAGTACTTC. It codes for CAYYSDRNEQYF. The chain links TRBV30 to TRBJ2-7; D is unresolved. The CDR3 consists of 12 residues. The V end lost 7 bases, the J end lost 5 bases, and 15 bases lay between the germline ends. Per germline, CDR1 GTSNPN and CDR2 SVGIG (reference sequence).